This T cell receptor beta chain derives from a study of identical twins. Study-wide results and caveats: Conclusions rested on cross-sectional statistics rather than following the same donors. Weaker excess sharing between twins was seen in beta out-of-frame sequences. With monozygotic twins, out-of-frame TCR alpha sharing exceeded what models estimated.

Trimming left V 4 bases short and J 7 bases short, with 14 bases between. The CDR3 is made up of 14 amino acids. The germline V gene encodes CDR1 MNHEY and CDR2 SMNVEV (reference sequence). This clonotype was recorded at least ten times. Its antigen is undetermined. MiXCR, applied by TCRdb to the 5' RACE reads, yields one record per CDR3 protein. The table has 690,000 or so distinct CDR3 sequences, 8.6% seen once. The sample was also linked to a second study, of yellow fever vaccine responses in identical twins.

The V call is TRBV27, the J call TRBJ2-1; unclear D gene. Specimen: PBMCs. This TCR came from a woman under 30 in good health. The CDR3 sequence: CASSSRQKGNEQFF. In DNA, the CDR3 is TGTGCCAGCAGTTCACGACAAAAAGGGAATGAGCAGTTCTTC.